This T cell receptor beta chain came from a study of shared clonotypes between healthy human individuals. This clone was seen only a few times. The sample carries other DNA sequences with the same CDR3. Using immunoSEQ multiplex PCR, the repertoire was profiled, and TCRdb retains in-frame clones only, with some absent. Of over a million clones in the sample, around 78% were seen once. The CDR3 is 13 residues long. Germline lookup yields CDR1 GTSNPN and CDR2 SVGIG (reference sequence). V lost 0 bases and J 2 bases, leaving 5 bases between the germline ends. The J gene is TRBJ1-5, the V gene TRBV30; maybe TRBD1 (5 bases). This receptor was identified in a man younger than 30 in good health. Some clones in this sample may be carry-over from other donors' samples. The sequenced material came from memory CD4+ T cells from PBMCs. Subset indicated: CD45RA-negative fraction. CDR3 coding DNA: TGTGCCTGGAGTGTAGGGGGCAATCAGCCCCAGCATTTT. It codes for CAWSVGGNQPQHF.